This T cell receptor (beta chain) was identified in a study of T cells in localized non-small cell lung cancer. Study-wide results and limits: In uninvolved adjacent lung, T cell clonality reached its highest value, exceeding tumor.

The repertoire was sequenced with immunoSEQ multiplex PCR; TCRdb's copy has only in-frame clones and lacks some. The data hold 3,000 to 3,500 clones, with over 30% observed a single time. In this sample, this clone turned up a few times. The antigen is undetermined. V was shortened by 3 bases and J by 4 bases, with 12 bases between the two germline ends. The CDR3 extends over 14 amino acids. Per germline, CDR1 KGHSH and CDR2 LQKENI. This TCR derives from a female donor of 60 years or more with stage I lung adenocarcinoma. The chain links TRBV18 to TRBJ2-5; D may be TRBD1 (5 bases). Sequenced here: lung tumor tissue, sampled before any cancer treatment. CDR3 sequence reads: CASSPTRVGETQYF. Written as DNA, the CDR3 is TGTGCCAGCTCACCTACCAGGGTGGGAGAGACCCAGTACTTC.